This TCR beta chain was captured in a study of response to subunit inactivated influenza vaccine (dated by TCRdb to the late 2010s). About the study as a whole: Deep quantitative T cell receptor repertoire profiling was used in the study to track responses to a trivalent subunit inactivated influenza vaccine.

CDR1 and CDR2 (MNHNS, SASEGT) derive from the germline V gene. Germline trimming amounts to 6 bases on V and 5 bases on J, with 7 as the count of junction bases outside the gene matches. The CDR3 has 15 amino acids, counting the end cysteine and phenylalanine. The kept DNA is CDR3 alone, 45 bases in frame from the first base. This clonotype was counted at least ten times. Its antigen has not been determined. Nothing much larger sits one base from this clone, and base qualities are not available. What the authors observed across the whole study: The authors proposed that each seasonal influenza vaccination may bring in only a limited number of new T cells.

Library preparation used RT-PCR. Sequencing used an Illumina HiSeq 2500. The public reads were run again by TCRdb, first through fastp at Q25 and then through MiXCR, and only productive beta chains were kept. Here each entry gathers all rows of one CDR3 protein and keeps the most common genes and DNA. This sample holds around 600,000 distinct CDR3 sequences; approximately 10% were observed only once. The ten largest clones capture 9.5% to 11% of the sample. These data were likewise used in another study, on T cells expressing NK-cell markers. The second study, in turn, reports: 5'RACE template switching, by which a universal primer site and unique molecular identifiers were added, was used to make TCR beta cDNA libraries. TCR beta-chain repertoires were profiled in sorted CD3+CD56+NKG2C+, CD3+CD56+NKG2C- and CD3+CD56-NKG2C+ T-cell subsets from fewer than 10 donors. Among the eight sequenced donors, only one was HCMV-seronegative, while the other seven were HCMV-seropositive. To restrict sorting to alphabetaTCR-expressing T cells, an anti-gammadeltaTCR antibody was added in several experiments. For six donors, the dominant CD3+CD56+NKG2C+ clonotypes were among the top 10 CD8+ clonotypes and accounted for 1.0-7.0% of CD8+ T cells. Those dominant clonotypes were again the most abundant among CD3+CD56-NKG2C+ cells in a few donors, at roughly 28.3-60.1%. Whether the expanded NKG2C-expressing T cell clones were specific for HCMV antigens remained unclear. The study sequenced eight donors, all healthy volunteers chosen at random: three men and five women. To determine HCMV serostatus, a commercial ELISA kit was used to detect HCMV-specific IgG in serum. Peripheral blood mononuclear cells were isolated from blood by Ficoll density gradient centrifugation. For a handful of donors, unsorted PBMC were also used to sequence bulk peripheral blood T-cell repertoires. cDNA synthesis was primed from the TCR beta constant segment and was followed by two successive PCR amplification steps. The libraries were sequenced on Illumina HiSeq 2000/2500, MiSeq or NextSeq, producing 2 x 150 bp reads. MIGEC was used to demultiplex reads and group reads by UMI, and MiTCR was used to assemble and quantify clonotypes. Only TCR cDNA sequences supported by at least two reads were kept to exclude erroneous sequences. The tcR package was used for downstream repertoire analysis, and clonotypes were matched across fractions by CDR3 nucleotide sequence plus V segment. Antigen specificity was annotated against VDJdb with VDJmatch, allowing one amino acid substitution in CDR3.

The sample consisted of PBMCs from blood, taken on the day of vaccination. The clonotype comes from a man between 45 and 60 years old who received an inactivated influenza vaccine. Donor details come from another sample of the same person, matched by shared clones. This sequence uses TRBV6-1 and TRBJ2-1; 10 middle bases align to TRBD2. In nucleotides, the sequence is TGTGCCAGCAGATCTAGCGGGAGTTCCCACAATGAGCAGTTCTTC. Its amino acids are CASRSSGSSHNEQFF.